Below, 13 T cell receptor beta chains from the same sample are listed, as sequenced in a study of technical replicates of blood from a handful of donors. Assay: immunoSEQ multiplex PCR; the TCRdb copy retains only in-frame clones and omits some. The data contain more than 65,000 clones, about 96% of them singletons. The sequenced sample consisted of T cells isolated from PBMCs. Receptors originate from a human donor in good health.

The V gene is TRBV19, the J gene TRBJ1-2; the D is unclear. Trimming cost V 6 bases and J 4 bases, with 12 bases left between them. The CDR3 runs 13 residues. The germline V gene encodes CDR1 LNHDA and CDR2 SQIVND (reference sequence). The DNA for the CDR3 is TGTGCCAGTAGACTAGCGGCGAGCTATGGCTACACCTTC. Amino acids: CASRLAASYGYTF.

This clone was seen only once. The chain recombines TRBV4-3 with TRBJ1-2, with D maybe TRBD1 (6 bases). The CDR3 has 13 residues. With 4 bases removed from V and 4 bases from J, the gap between germline ends came to 10 bases. Looked up from germline, CDR1 is LGHNA and CDR2 is YSLEER. The CDR3, as DNA: TGCGCCAGCAGCCGAACCAGGGGCTATGGCTACACCTTC. It encodes CASSRTRGYGYTF.

The chain joins TRBV28 to TRBJ1-2; the D gene is possibly TRBD1 (6 bases). This CDR3 has 12 residues. The V gene lost 6 bases and the J gene lost 6 bases, with 11 bases spanning the gap. CDR1 is MDHEN, CDR2 SYDVKM, per germline. The CDR3 here is CASRDYRDGYTF. As DNA, the CDR3 is TGTGCCAGCAGGGATTACAGGGATGGCTACACCTTC.

The chain joins TRBV7-2 to TRBJ1-2; 8 nucleotides align to TRBD1. The CDR3 loop spans 13 amino acids. Per germline, CDR1 SGHTA and CDR2 FQGNSA. V lost 6 bases and J lost 0; bases outside the gene matches: 0. CDR3 nucleotide sequence: TGTGCCAGCAGACAGGGGGCTAACTATGGCTACACCTTC. Residues: CASRQGANYGYTF.

The chain combines TRBV5-6 with TRBJ1-1; D perhaps matches TRBD1 (6 bases). The germline V and J ends were trimmed by 6 bases and 6 bases, with 21 bases remaining between them. This CDR3 contains 15 residues. Germline V gene sequence: CDR1 SGHDT, CDR2 YYEEEE. The CDR3 loop is CASTGASGQRSEAFF. DNA of the CDR3: TGTGCCAGCACAGGTGCTTCGGGACAAAGATCTGAAGCTTTCTTT.

The rearrangement uses TRBV10-3 and TRBJ1-2; 9 nucleotides agree with TRBD1. The ends lost 6 bases at V and 7 bases at J; junction bases unmatched: 3. Per germline, CDR1 ENHRY and CDR2 SYGVKD. CDR3 length: 12 residues. CDR3 bases: TGTGCCATCAGAGACAGGGGGGGTGGCTACACCTTC. As protein: CAIRDRGGGYTF.

The chain carries TRBV19 and TRBJ1-3; D is ambiguous. This CDR3 spans 16 amino acids. Germline loops: CDR1 LNHDA, CDR2 SQIVND (reference sequence). Deletions cut 10 bases from V and 3 bases from J, with 22 bases between. For the CDR3, the DNA is TGTGCCACATATGAGAGAAAACCTCTATTTGGAAACACCATATATTTT. This sequence encodes CATYERKPLFGNTIYF.

The chain combines TRBV30 with TRBJ1-3, with D possibly TRBD1 on 5 matching bases. This CDR3 comprises 14 residues. Germline V lookup: CDR1 GTSNPN, CDR2 SVGIG (reference sequence). Trimming pared 1 base from V and 0 bases from J, leaving 7 bases between. This chain's CDR3 is CAWSEGLSGNTIYF. For the CDR3, the DNA is TGTGCCTGGAGTGAGGGACTCTCTGGAAACACCATATATTTT.

The chain carries TRBV9 and TRBJ2-7, with 11 bases that match TRBD1. Trimming cost V 4 bases and J 6 bases; bases outside gene matches: 12. This CDR3 contains 16 residues. CDR1 is SGDLS and CDR2 is YYNGEE in the germline V gene. CDR3 bases: TGTGCCAGCAGCTCACAAGGGGGGACAGGGGGGAGCGAGCAGTACTTC. This sequence encodes CASSSQGGTGGSEQYF.

The rearrangement uses TRBV7-6 and TRBJ1-2; TRBD1 might be the D (5 bases). V was pared by 5 bases and J by 8 bases, with 18 bases between. The CDR3 sequence is 14 residues long. The germline gives CDR1 SGHVS, CDR2 FNYEAQ. The CDR3 here is CASSRQGSSYGYTF. In nucleotides, the CDR3 is TGTGCCAGCAGCCGGCAGGGTTCATCGTACGGCTACACCTTC.

This chain uses TRBV6-4 with TRBJ1-1; D remains ambiguous. The CDR3 covers 13 residues. Germline CDR1 and CDR2: MRHNA and SNTAGT. Deletions cut 4 bases from V and 1 base from J, with 7 bases between. In DNA form, the CDR3 reads TGTGCCAGCAGTGTTACTTGGAACACTGAAGCTTTCTTT. Its protein product is CASSVTWNTEAFF.

J is TRBJ1-1 and V is TRBV11-2, with D tentatively TRBD1 (5 bases). V was pared by 3 bases and J by 4 bases, with 6 bases between. CDR1 and CDR2 from the germline V gene are SGHAT and FQNNGV. The CDR3 is 12 residues long. CDR3 bases: TGTGCCAGCAGCTTCCAGGGCACTGAAGCTTTCTTT. Protein product: CASSFQGTEAFF.

This CDR3 is CASSLGQTDTQYF. CDR3 DNA sequence: TGTGCCAGCAGCCTGGGACAGACAGATACGCAGTATTTT. The V and J genes are TRBV5-8 and TRBJ2-3; 7 bases agree with TRBD1. Looked up from germline, CDR1 is SGHTS and CDR2 is YDEGEE. CDR3 length: 13 residues. The V segment lost 4 bases and the J segment 3 bases; nucleotides outside the gene matches: 2.